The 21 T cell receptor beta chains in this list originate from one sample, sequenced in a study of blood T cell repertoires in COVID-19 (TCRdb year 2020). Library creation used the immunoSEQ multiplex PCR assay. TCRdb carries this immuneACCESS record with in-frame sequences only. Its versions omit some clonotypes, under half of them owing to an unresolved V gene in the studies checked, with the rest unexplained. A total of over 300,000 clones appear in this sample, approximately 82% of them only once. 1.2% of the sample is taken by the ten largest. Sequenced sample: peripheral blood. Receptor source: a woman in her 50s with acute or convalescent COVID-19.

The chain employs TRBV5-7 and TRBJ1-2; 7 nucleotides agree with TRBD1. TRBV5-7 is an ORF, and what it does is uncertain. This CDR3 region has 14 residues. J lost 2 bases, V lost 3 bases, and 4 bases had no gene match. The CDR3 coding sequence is TGTGCCAGCAGCTCCGACAGGGCAAACTATGGCTACACCTTC. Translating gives CASSSDRANYGYTF.

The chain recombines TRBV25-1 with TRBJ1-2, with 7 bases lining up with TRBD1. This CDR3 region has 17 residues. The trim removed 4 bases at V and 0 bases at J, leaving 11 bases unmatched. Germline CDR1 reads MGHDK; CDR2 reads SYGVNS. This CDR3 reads CASSGPPDRDSNYGYTF. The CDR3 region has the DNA TGTGCCAGCAGTGGGCCCCCTGACAGGGACTCTAACTATGGCTACACCTTC.

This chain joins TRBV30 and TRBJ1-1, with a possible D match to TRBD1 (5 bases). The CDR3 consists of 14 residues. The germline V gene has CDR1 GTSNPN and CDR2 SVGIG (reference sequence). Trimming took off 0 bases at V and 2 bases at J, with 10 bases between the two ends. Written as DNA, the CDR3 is TGTGCCTGGAGTGTGGCAGGGATAAACACTGAAGCTTTCTTT. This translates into CAWSVAGINTEAFF.

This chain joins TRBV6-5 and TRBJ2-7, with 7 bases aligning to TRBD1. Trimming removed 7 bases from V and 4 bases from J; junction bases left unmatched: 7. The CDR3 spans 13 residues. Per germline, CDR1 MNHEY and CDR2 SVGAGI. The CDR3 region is CASTPGGKYEQYF. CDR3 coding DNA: TGTGCCAGCACCCCAGGGGGAAAATACGAGCAGTACTTC.

CDR3 nucleotide sequence: TGTGCCAGCAGCCAAGATGACGACAGGGATAACTATGGCTACACCTTC. Amino acid sequence: CASSQDDDRDNYGYTF. V and J are TRBV4-2 and TRBJ1-2; the match to TRBD1 covers 7 bases. Germline V gives CDR1 LGHNA, CDR2 YNFKEQ. V was pared by 0 bases and J by 1 base, with 5 bases of the junction left unmatched. The CDR3 runs 16 residues.

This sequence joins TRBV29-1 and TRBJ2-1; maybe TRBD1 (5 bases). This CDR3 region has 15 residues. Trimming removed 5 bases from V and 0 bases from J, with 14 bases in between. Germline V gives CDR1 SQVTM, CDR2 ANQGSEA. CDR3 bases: TGCAGCGTTCACAGGTTCCAAAGCTCCTACAATGAGCAGTTCTTC. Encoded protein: CSVHRFQSSYNEQFF.

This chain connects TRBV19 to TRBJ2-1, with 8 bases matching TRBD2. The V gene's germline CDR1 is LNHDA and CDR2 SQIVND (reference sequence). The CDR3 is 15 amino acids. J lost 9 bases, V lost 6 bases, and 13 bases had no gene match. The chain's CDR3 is CASSHLREGSGEQFF. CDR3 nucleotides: TGTGCCAGTAGCCATCTACGGGAGGGGAGTGGTGAGCAGTTCTTC.

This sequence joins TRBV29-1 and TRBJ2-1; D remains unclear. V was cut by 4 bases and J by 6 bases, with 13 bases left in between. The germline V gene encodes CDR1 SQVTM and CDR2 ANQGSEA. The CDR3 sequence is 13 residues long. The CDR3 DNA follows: TGCAGCGTTGGGAGATCTCAAAGCAATGAGCAGTTCTTC. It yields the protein CSVGRSQSNEQFF.

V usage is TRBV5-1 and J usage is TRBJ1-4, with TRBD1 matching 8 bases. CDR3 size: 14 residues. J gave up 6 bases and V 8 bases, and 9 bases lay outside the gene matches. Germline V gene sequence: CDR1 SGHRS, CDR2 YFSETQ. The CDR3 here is CASQATGGDEKLFF. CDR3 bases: TGCGCCAGTCAAGCTACAGGGGGTGATGAAAAACTGTTTTTT.

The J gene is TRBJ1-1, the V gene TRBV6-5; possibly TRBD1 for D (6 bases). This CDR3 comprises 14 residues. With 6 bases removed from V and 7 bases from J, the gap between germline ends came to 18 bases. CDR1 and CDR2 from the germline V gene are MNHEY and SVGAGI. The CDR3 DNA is TGTGCCAGCAGCGGGGCCGGGGGGCGAAATGAAGCTTTCTTT. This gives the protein CASSGAGGRNEAFF.

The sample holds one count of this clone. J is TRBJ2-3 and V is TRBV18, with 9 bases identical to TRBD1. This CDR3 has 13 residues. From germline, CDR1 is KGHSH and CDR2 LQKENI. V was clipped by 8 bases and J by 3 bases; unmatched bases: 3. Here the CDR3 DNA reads TGTGCCAGCACCGGACAGGGGACAGATACGCAGTATTTT. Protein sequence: CASTGQGTDTQYF.

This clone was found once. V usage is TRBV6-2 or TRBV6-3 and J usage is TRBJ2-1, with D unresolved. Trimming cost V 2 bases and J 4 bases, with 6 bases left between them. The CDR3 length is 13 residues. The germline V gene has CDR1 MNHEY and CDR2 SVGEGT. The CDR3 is CASSYDSYNEQFF. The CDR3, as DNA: TGTGCCAGCAGTTACGATAGTTACAATGAGCAGTTCTTC.

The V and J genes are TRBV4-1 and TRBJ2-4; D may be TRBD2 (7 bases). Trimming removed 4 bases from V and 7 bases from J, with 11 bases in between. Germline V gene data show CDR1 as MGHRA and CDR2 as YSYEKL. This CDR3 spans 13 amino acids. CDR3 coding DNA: TGCGCCAGCAGCCCGGGGGGCCGGAACATTCAGTACTTC. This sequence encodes CASSPGGRNIQYF.

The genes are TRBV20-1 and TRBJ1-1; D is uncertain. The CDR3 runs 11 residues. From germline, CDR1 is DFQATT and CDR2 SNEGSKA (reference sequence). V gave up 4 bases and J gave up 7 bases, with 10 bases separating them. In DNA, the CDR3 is TGCAGTGCTAAAAAGCAGGATGAAGCTTTCTTT. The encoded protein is CSAKKQDEAFF.

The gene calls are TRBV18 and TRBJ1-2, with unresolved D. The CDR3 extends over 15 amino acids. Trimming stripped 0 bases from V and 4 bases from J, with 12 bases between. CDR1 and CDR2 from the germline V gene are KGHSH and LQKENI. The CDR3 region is CASSPPGETTYGYTF. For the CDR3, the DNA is TGTGCCAGCTCACCACCGGGAGAAACCACCTATGGCTACACCTTC. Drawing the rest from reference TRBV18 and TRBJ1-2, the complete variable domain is NAGVMQNPRHLVRRRGQEARLRCSPMKGHSHVYWYRQLPEEGLKFMVYLQKENIIDESGMPKERFSAEFPKEGPSILRIQQVVRGDSAAYFCASSPPGETTYGYTFGSGTRLTVV.

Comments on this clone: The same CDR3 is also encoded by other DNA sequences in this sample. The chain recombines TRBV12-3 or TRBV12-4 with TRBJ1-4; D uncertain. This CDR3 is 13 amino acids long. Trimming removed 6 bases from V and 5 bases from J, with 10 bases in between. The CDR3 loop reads CASSPRANEKLFF. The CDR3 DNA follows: TGTGCCAGCAGCCCGAGGGCCAATGAAAAACTGTTTTTT.

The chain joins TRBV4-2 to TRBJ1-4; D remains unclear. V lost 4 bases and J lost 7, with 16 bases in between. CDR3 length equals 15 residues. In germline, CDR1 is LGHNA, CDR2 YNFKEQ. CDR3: CASSPLTVEVEKLFF. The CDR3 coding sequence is TGTGCCAGCAGCCCCCTGACCGTGGAGGTTGAAAAACTGTTTTTT.

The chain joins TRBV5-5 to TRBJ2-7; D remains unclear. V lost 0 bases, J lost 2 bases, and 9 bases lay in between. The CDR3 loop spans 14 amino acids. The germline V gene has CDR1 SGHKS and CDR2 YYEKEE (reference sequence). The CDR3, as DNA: TGTGCCAGCAGCTTGGCCTACGAGACCTACGAGCAGTACTTC. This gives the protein CASSLAYETYEQYF. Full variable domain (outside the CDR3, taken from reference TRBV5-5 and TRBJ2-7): DAGVTQSPTHLIKTRGQQVTLRCSPISGHKSVSWYQQVLGQGPQFIFQYYEKEERGRGNFPDRFSARQFPNYSSELNVNALLLGDSALYLCASSLAYETYEQYFGPGTRLTVT.

The CDR3 is CASSLNAALSYEQYV. The DNA for the CDR3 is TGTGCCAGCAGCTTGAACGCGGCCCTCTCCTACGAGCAGTACGTC. The chain employs TRBV5-5 and TRBJ2-7; D is ambiguous. Germline CDR1 reads SGHKS; CDR2 reads YYEKEE (reference sequence). With 1 base removed from V and 0 bases from J, the gap between germline ends came to 11 bases. The CDR3 runs 15 residues.

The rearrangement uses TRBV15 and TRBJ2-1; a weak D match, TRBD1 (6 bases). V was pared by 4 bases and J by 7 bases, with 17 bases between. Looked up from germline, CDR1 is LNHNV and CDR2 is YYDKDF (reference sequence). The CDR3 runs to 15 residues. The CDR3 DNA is TGTGCCACCAGCACCTTGTCCGGGACAAATAATGAGCAGTTCTTC. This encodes CATSTLSGTNNEQFF.

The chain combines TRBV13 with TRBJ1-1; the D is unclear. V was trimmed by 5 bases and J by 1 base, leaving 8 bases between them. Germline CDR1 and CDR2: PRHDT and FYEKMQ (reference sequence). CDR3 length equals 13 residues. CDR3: CASSPMANTEAFF. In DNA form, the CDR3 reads TGTGCCAGCAGCCCCATGGCGAACACTGAAGCTTTCTTT. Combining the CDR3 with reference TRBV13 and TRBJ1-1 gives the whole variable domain AAGVIQSPRHLIKEKRETATLKCYPIPRHDTVYWYQQGPGQDPQFLISFYEKMQSDKGSIPDRFSAQQFSDYHSELNMSSLELGDSALYFCASSPMANTEAFFGQGTRLTVV.